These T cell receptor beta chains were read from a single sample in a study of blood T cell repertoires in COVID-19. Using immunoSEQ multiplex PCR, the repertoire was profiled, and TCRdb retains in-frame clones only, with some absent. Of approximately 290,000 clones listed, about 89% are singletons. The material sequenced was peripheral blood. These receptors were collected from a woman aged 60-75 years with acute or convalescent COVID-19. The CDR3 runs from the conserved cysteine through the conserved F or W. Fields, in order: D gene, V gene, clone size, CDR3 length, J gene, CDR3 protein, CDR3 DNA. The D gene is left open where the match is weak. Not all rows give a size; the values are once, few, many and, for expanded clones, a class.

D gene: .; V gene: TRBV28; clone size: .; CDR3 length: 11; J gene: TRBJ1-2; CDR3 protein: CASADFYGYTF; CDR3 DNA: TGTGCCAGCGCAGATTTCTATGGCTACACCTTC
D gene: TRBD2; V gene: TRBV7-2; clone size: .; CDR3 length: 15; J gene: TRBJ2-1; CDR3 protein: CASNLLPGGAHEQFF; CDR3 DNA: TGTGCCAGCAACCTCCTCCCCGGGGGGGCGCATGAGCAGTTCTTC
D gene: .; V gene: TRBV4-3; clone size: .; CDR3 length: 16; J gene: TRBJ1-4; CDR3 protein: CASSRRGGTTNEKLFF; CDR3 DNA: TGCGCCAGCAGCCGGAGGGGTGGGACAACTAATGAAAAACTGTTTTTT
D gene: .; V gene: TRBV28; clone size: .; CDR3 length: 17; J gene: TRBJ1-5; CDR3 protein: CASSFGQGIYGNQPQHF; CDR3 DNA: TGTGCCAGCAGTTTCGGGCAGGGGATATACGGCAATCAGCCCCAGCATTTT
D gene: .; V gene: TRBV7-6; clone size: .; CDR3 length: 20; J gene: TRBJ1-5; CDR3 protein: CASSPRRDSGQGPIRQPQHF; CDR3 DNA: TGTGCCAGCAGCCCCCGGCGAGATAGTGGTCAGGGGCCCATCCGTCAGCCCCAGCATTTT
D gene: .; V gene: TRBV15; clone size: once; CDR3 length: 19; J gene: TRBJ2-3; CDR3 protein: CATSRDRGTGESRTDTQYF; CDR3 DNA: TGTGCCACCAGCAGAGATCGGGGAACGGGAGAGTCTAGGACAGATACGCAGTATTTT
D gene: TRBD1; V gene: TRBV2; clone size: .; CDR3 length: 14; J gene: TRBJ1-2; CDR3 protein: CASSLRPGGRGYTF; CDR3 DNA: TGTGCCAGCAGTTTGCGACCAGGGGGCCGCGGCTACACCTTC
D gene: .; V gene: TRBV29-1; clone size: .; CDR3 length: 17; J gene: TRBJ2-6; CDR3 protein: CSVEGGVGYSGANVLTF; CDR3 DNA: TGCAGCGTTGAGGGGGGAGTGGGCTATTCTGGGGCCAACGTCCTGACTTTC
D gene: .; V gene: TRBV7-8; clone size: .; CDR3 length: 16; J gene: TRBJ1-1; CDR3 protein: CASSPHEDIRNTEAFF; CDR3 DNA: TGTGCCAGCAGCCCTCACGAGGACATTCGAAACACTGAAGCTTTCTTT
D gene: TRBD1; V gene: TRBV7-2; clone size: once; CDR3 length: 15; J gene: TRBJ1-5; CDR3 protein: CASSPHDRGEQPQHF; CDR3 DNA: TGTGCCAGCAGCCCCCACGACAGGGGCGAGCAGCCCCAGCATTTT
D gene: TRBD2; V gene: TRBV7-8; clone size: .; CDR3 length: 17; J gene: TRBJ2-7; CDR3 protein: CASSLTSGGAGGNEQYF; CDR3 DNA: TGTGCCAGCAGCCTCACTAGCGGGGGGGCCGGTGGGAACGAGCAGTACTTC
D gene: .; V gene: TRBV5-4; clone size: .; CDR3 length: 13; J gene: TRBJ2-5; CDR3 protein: CASSLKGGETQYF; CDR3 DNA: TGTGCCAGCAGCTTAAAGGGCGGGGAGACCCAGTACTTC
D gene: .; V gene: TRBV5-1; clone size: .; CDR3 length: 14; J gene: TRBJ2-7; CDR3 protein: CASTRESPFYEQYF; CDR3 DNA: TGCGCCAGCACCCGGGAAAGTCCCTTCTACGAGCAGTACTTC
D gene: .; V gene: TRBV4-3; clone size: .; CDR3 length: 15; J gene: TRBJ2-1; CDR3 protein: CASSQGGNTDNEQFF; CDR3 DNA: TGCGCCAGCAGCCAAGGTGGCAATACAGACAATGAGCAGTTCTTC
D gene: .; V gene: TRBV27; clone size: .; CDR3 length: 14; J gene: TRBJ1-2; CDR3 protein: CASSSRTEATGYTF; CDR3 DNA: TGTGCCAGCAGTTCCCGGACAGAAGCGACAGGCTACACCTTC
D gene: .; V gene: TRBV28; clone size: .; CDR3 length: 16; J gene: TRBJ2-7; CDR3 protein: CASSLLWSGGSYEQYF; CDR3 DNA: TGTGCCAGCAGTCTCCTGTGGAGCGGAGGCTCCTACGAGCAGTACTTC
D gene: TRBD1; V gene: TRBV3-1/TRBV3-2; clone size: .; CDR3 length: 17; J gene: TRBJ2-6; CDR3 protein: CASSGRDRGSGANVLTF; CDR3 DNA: TGTGCCAGCAGCGGGCGGGACAGGGGCTCTGGGGCCAACGTCCTGACTTTC
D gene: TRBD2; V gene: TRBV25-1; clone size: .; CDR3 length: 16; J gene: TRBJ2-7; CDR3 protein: CASSEFGVAGGGEQYF; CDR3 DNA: TGTGCCAGCAGTGAATTTGGGGTAGCGGGCGGGGGCGAGCAGTACTTC
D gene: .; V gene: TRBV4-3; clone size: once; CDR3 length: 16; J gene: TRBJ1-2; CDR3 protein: CASSQDRQGPVIGYTF; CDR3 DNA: TGCGCCAGCAGCCAAGATCGGCAGGGGCCAGTCATTGGCTACACCTTC
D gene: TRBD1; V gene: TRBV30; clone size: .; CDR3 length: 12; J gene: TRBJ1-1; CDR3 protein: CAWSPGGTEAFF; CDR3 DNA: TGTGCCTGGAGTCCAGGGGGTACTGAAGCTTTCTTT